This TCR beta chain is from a study of radiotherapy plus CTLA-4 blockade in lung cancer. With 5 bases clipped from V and 5 bases from J, the junction kept 8 bases outside the gene matches. Germline lookup yields CDR1 MNHEY and CDR2 SMNVEV (reference sequence). This CDR3 is 17 amino acids long. The data were produced by immunoSEQ multiplex PCR, yet TCRdb's version contains in-frame clones alone and is incomplete. The sample records tens of thousands of clones, over 60% being singletons. The clonotype comes from a human donor with non-small cell lung cancer who had stable disease on radiotherapy plus ipilimumab. This specimen was peripheral blood, taken from a patient treated with radiotherapy plus ipilimumab. The J gene is TRBJ2-5, the V gene TRBV27, with TRBD2 matching 16 bases. The CDR3 nucleotides are TGTGCCAGCAGTGGGACTAGCGGGGGGGCTCTTAGGGAGACCCAGTACTTC. Residues: CASSGTSGGALRETQYF.